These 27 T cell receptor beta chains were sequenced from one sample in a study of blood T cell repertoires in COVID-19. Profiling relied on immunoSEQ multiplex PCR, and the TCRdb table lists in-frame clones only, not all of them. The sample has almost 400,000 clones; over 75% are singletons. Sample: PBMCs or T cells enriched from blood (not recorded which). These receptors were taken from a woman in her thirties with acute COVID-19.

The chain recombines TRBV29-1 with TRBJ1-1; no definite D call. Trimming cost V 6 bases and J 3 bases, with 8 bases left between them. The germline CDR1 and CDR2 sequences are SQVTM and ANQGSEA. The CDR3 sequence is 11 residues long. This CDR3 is CSVLSYTEAFF. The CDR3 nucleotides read TGCAGCGTCCTTTCTTACACTGAAGCTTTCTTT.

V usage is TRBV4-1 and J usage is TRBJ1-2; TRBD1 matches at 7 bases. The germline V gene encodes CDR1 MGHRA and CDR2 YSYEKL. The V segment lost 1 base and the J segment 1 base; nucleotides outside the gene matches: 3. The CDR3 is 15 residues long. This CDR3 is CASSQGTGNNYGYTF. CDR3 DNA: TGCGCCAGCAGCCAAGGGACAGGTAATAACTATGGCTACACCTTC.

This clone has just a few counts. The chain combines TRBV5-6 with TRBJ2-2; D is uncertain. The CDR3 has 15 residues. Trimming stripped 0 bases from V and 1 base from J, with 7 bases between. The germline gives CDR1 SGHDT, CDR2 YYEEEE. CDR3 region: CASSLAGWNTGELFF. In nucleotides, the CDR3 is TGTGCCAGCAGCTTGGCCGGGTGGAACACCGGGGAGCTGTTTTTT.

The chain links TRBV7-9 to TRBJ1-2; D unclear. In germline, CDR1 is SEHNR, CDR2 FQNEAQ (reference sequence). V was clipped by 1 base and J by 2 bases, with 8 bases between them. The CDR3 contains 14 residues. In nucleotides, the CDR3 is TGTGCCAGCAGCTTAGATGCACAGAACTATGGCTACACCTTC. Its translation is CASSLDAQNYGYTF. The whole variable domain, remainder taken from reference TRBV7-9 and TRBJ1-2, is DTGVSQNPRHKITKRGQNVTFRCDPISEHNRLYWYRQTLGQGPEFLTYFQNEAQLEKSRLLSDRFSAERPKGSFSTLEIQRTEQGDSAMYLCASSLDAQNYGYTFGSGTRLTVV.

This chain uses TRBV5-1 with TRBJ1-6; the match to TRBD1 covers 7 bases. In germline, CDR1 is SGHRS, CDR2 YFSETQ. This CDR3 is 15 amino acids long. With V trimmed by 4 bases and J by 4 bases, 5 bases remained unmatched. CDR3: CASSIGTVYNSPLHF. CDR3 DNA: TGCGCCAGCAGCATCGGGACAGTTTATAATTCACCCCTCCACTTT. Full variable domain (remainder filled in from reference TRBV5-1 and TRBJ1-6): KAGVTQTPRYLIKTRGQQVTLSCSPISGHRSVSWYQQTPGQGLQFLFEYFSETQRNKGNFPGRFSGRQFSNSRSEMNVSTLELGDSALYLCASSIGTVYNSPLHFGNGTRLTVT.

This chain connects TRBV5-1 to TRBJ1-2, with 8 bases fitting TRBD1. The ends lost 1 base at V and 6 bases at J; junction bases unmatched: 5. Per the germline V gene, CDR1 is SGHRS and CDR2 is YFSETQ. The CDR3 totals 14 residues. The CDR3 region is CASSLLQGVDGYTF. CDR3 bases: TGCGCCAGCAGCTTGTTACAGGGGGTGGATGGCTACACCTTC. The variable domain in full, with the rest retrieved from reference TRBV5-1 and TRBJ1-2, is KAGVTQTPRYLIKTRGQQVTLSCSPISGHRSVSWYQQTPGQGLQFLFEYFSETQRNKGNFPGRFSGRQFSNSRSEMNVSTLELGDSALYLCASSLLQGVDGYTFGSGTRLTVV.

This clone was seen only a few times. The CDR3 protein is CASSPRQGASPLHF. The CDR3 DNA follows: TGTGCCAGCTCACCCCGACAGGGCGCTTCACCCCTCCACTTT. This rearrangement joins TRBV18 to TRBJ1-6; 7 nucleotides align to TRBD1. Germline V gene data show CDR1 as KGHSH and CDR2 as LQKENI. The CDR3 totals 14 residues. V gave up 3 bases and J gave up 9 bases; unmatched junction bases: 5.

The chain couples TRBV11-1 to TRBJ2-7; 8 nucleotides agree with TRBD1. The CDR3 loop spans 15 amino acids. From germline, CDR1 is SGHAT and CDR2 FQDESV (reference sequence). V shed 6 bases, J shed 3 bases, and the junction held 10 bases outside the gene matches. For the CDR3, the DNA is TGTGCCAGCAGTAAGGGAATCGGGACAGGCTACGAGCAGTACTTC. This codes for CASSKGIGTGYEQYF.

Written as DNA, the CDR3 is TGTGCCAGCAGAGGACAGATCAATGAGCAGTTCTTC. Amino acid sequence: CASRGQINEQFF. V usage is TRBV6-5 and J usage is TRBJ2-1; D might be TRBD1 (6 bases). The germline V and J ends were trimmed by 6 bases and 6 bases, with 9 bases remaining between them. Germline CDR1 and CDR2: MNHEY and SVGAGI. The CDR3 totals 12 residues.

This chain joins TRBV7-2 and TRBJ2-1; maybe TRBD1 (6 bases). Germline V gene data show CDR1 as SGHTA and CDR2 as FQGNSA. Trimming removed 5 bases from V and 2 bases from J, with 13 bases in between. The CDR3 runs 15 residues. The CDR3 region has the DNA TGTGCCAGCAGCCTAAGACAGGATCCCTACAATGAGCAGTTCTTC. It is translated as CASSLRQDPYNEQFF.

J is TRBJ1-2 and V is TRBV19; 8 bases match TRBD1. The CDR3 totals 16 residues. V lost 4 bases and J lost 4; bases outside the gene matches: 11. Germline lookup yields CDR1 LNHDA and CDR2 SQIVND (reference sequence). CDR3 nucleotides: TGTGCCAGTAGTAGCTCTGAAGGGACAGGTGGCTATGGCTACACCTTC. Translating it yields CASSSSEGTGGYGYTF.

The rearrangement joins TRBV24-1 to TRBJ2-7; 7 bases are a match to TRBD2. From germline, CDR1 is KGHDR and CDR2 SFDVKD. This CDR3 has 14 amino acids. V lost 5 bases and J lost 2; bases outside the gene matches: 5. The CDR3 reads CATSGLARPYEQYF. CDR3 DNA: TGTGCCACCAGTGGACTAGCTCGTCCCTACGAGCAGTACTTC.

CDR3 loop: CASSLQPRDTQYF. The CDR3 bases are TGTGCCAGCAGCTTACAACCTAGAGATACGCAGTATTTT. The gene calls are TRBV7-3 and TRBJ2-3; the D is unclear. The CDR3 has 13 residues. The V end was cut by 2 bases, the J end by 5 bases, with 8 bases between. Germline-derived CDR1 and CDR2 are SGHTA and FQGTGA.

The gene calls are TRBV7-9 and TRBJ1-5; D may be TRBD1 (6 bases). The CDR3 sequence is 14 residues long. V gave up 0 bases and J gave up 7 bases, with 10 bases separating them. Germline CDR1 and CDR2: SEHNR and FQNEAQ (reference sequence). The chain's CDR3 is CASSLAGGHQPQHF. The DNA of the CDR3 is TGTGCCAGCAGCTTAGCGGGGGGGCACCAGCCCCAGCATTTT.

Here the CDR3 reads CSVDRGAYGYTF. For the CDR3, the DNA is TGCAGCGTTGACAGGGGGGCATATGGCTACACCTTC. The gene calls are TRBV29-1 and TRBJ1-2, with TRBD1 identical over 7 bases. CDR3 length: 12 amino acids. The germline V gene has CDR1 SQVTM and CDR2 ANQGSEA. Unmatched junction bases numbered 3, after V lost 3 bases and J lost 5 bases.

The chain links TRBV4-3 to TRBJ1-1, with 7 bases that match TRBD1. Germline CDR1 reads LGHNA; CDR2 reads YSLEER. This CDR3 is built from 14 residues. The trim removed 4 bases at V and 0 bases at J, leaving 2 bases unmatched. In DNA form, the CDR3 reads TGCGCCAGCAGCCGGGGACAGATGAACACTGAAGCTTTCTTT. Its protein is CASSRGQMNTEAFF.

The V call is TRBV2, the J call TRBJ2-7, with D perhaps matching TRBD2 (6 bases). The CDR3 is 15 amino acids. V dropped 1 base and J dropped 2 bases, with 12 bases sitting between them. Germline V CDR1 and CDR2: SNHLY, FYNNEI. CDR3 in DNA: TGTGCCAGCAGTGAAGAGGTCCTAGCGACCTACGAGCAGTACTTC. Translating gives CASSEEVLATYEQYF.

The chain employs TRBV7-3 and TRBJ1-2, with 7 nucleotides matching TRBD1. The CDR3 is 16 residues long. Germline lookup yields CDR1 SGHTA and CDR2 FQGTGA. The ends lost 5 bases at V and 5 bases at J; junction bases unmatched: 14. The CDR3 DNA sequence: TGTGCCAGCAGCCCTTATCCGGGGCAGGGGGGATATGGCTACACCTTC. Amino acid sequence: CASSPYPGQGGYGYTF. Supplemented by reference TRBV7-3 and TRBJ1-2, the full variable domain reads GAGVSQTPSNKVTEKGKYVELRCDPISGHTALYWYRQSLGQGPEFLIYFQGTGAADDSGLPNDRFFAVRPEGSVSTLKIQRTERGDSAVYLCASSPYPGQGGYGYTFGSGTRLTVV.

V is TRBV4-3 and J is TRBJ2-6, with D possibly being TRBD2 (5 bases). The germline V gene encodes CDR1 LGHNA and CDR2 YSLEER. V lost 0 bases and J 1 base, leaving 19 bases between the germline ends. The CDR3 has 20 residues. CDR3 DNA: TGCGCCAGCAGCCAAGATTGGCTAGCCGAATTTACTTCTGGGGCCAACGTCCTGACTTTC. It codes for CASSQDWLAEFTSGANVLTF.

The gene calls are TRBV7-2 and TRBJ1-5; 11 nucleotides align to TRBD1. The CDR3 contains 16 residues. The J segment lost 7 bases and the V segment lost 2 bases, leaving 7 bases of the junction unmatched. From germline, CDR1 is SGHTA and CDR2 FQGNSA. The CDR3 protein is CASSLFGQGAQQPQHF. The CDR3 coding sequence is TGTGCCAGCAGCTTATTCGGACAGGGGGCCCAGCAGCCCCAGCATTTT.

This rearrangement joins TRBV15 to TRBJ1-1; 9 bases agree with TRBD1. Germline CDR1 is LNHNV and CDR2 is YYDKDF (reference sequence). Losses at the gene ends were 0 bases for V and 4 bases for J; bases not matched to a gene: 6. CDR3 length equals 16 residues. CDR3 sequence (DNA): TGTGCCACCAGCAGAGATCCACAGGGGGCAGGCACTGAAGCTTTCTTT. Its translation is CATSRDPQGAGTEAFF.

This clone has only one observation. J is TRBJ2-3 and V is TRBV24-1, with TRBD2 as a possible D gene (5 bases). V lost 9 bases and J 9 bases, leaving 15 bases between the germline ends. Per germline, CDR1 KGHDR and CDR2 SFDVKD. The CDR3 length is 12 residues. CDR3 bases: TGTGCCACCGGCGTTTTCGGGGAGACGCAGTATTTT. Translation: CATGVFGETQYF.

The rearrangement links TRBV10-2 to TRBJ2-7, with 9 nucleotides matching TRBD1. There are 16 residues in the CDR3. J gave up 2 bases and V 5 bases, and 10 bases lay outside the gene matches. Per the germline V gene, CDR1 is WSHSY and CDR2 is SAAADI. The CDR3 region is CASSQPGRTGAYEQYF. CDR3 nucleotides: TGCGCCAGCAGTCAACCCGGCCGGACAGGGGCCTACGAGCAGTACTTC.

CDR3: CASSLGTSLNEQFF. The CDR3 nucleotides are TGTGCCAGCAGCCTGGGGACTAGTCTCAATGAGCAGTTCTTC. The chain joins TRBV7-2 to TRBJ2-1; the match to TRBD2 covers 8 bases. This CDR3 comprises 14 residues. CDR1 is SGHTA, CDR2 FQGNSA, per germline. Losses at the gene ends were 5 bases for V and 6 bases for J; bases not matched to a gene: 6.

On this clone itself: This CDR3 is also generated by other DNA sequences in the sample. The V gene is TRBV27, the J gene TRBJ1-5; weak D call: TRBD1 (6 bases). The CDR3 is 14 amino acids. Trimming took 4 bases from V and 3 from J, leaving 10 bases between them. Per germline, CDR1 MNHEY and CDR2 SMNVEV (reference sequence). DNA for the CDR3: TGTGCCAGCAGTTCAGGGGCGGTCAATCAGCCCCAGCATTTT. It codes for CASSSGAVNQPQHF.

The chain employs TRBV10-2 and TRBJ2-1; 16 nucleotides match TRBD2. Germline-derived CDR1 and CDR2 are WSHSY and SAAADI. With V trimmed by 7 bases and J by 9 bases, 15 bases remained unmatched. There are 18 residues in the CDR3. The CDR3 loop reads CASTPPGLAGGPLGEQFF. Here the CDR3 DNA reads TGCGCCAGCACCCCCCCGGGACTAGCGGGGGGGCCCCTTGGTGAGCAGTTCTTC.

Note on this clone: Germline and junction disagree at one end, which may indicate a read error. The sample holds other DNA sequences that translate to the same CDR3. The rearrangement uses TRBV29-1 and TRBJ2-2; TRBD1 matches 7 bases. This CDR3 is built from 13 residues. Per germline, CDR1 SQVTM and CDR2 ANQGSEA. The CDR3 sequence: CSVAQGLNGELFF. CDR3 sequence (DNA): TGCAGTGTTGCACAGGGGCTGAACGGGGAGCTGTTTTTT.